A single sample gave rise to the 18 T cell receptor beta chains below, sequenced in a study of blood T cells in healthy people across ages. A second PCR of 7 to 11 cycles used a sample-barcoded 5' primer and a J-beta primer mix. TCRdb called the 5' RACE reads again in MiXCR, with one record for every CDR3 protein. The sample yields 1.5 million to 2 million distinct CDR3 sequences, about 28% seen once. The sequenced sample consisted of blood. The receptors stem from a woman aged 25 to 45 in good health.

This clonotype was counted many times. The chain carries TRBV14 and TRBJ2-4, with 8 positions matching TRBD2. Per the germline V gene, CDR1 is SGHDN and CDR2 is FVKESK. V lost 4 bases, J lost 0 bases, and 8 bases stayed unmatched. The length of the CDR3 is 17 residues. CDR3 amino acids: CASSRGGIGVAKNIQYF. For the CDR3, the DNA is TGTGCCAGCAGCCGCGGGGGGATCGGTGTAGCCAAAAACATTCAGTACTTC.

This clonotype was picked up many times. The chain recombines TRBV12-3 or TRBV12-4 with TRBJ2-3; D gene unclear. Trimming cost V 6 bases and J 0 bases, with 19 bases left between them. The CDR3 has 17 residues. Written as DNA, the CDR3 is TGTGCCAGCAGCCTTGGGTTACATATAACTAGCACAGATACGCAGTATTTT. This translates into CASSLGLHITSTDTQYF.

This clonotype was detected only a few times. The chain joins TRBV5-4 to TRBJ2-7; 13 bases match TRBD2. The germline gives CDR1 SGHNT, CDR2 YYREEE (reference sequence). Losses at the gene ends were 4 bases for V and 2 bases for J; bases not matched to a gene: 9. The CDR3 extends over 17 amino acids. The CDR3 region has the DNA TGTGCCAGCAGCACCGCGGCAGGGACTAGCGGGGCCTACGAGCAGTACTTC. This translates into CASSTAAGTSGAYEQYF. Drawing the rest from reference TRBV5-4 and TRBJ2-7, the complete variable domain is ETGVTQSPTHLIKTRGQQVTLRCSSQSGHNTVSWYQQALGQGPQFIFQYYREEENGRGNFPPRFSGLQFPNYSSELNVNALELDDSALYLCASSTAAGTSGAYEQYFGPGTRLTVT.

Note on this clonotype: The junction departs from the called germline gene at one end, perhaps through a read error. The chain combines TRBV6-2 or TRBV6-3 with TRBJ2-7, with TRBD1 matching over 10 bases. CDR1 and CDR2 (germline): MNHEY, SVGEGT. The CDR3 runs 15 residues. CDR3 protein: CASSLPDRGPVEQYF. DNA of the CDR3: TGCGCCAGCAGCCTTCCTGACAGGGGGCCTGTCGAGCAGTACTTC.

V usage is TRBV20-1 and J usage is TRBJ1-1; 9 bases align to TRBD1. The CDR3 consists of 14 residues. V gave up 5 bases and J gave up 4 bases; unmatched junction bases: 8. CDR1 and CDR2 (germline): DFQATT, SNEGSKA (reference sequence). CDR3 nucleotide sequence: TGCAGTGCTCCGACAGGGGGTCGGAGCACTGAAGCTTTCTTT. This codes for CSAPTGGRSTEAFF.

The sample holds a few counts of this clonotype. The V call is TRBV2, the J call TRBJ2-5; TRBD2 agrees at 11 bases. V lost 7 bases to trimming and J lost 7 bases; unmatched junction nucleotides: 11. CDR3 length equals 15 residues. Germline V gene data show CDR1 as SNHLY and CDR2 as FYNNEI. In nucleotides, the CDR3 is TGTGCCAGCATCGGACTAGCGGGCGTCGGCGGGACCCAGTACTTC. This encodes CASIGLAGVGGTQYF.

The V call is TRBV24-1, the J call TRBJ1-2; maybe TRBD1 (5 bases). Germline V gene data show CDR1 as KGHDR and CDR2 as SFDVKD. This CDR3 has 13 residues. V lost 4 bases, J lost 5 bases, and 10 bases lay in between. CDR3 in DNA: TGTGCCACCAGTGACCAGGGCGGATATGGCTACACCTTC. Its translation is CATSDQGGYGYTF.

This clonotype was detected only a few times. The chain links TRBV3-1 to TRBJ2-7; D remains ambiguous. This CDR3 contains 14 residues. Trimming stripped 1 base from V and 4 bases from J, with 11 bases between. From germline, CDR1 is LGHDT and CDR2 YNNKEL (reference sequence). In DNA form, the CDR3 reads TGTGCCAGCAGCCAAGGGCAGGTCTTTTACGAGCAGTACTTC. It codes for CASSQGQVFYEQYF.

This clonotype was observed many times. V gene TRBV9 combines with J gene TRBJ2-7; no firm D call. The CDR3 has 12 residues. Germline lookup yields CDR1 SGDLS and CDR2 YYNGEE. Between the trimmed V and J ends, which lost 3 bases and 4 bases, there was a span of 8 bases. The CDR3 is CASSANGYEQYF. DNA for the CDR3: TGTGCCAGCAGCGCCAATGGGTACGAGCAGTACTTC.

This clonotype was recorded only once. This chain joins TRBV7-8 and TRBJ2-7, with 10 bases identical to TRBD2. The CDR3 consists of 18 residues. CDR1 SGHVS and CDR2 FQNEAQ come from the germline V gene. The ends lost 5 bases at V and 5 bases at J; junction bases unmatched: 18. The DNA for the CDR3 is TGTGCCAGCAGCGACCGGACCGGGACTAGCGAGAGGGTCCACGAGCAGTACTTC. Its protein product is CASSDRTGTSERVHEQYF.

The CDR3 protein is CASRHTKVAGADTQYF. Here the CDR3 DNA reads TGTGCCAGCAGGCATACTAAAGTAGCGGGAGCAGATACGCAGTATTTT. The gene calls are TRBV6-6 and TRBJ2-3, with 9 bases identical to TRBD2. The CDR3 totals 16 residues. CDR1 MNHNY and CDR2 SVGAGI come from the germline V gene (reference sequence). V lost 6 bases, J lost 4 bases, and 11 bases stayed unmatched.

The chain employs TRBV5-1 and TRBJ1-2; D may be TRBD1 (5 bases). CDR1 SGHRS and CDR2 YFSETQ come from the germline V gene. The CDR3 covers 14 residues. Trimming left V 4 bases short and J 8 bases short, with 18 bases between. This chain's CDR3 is CASSPPSGPEGYTF. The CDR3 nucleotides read TGCGCCAGCAGCCCGCCATCAGGGCCAGAGGGCTACACCTTC.

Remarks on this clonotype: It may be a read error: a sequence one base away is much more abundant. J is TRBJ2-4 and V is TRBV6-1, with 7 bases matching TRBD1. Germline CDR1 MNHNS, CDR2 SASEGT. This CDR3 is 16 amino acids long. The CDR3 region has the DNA TGTGTCAGCAGTCAAGGGACAGTTCTAGCCAAAAACATTCAGTACTTC. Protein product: CVSSQGTVLAKNIQYF.

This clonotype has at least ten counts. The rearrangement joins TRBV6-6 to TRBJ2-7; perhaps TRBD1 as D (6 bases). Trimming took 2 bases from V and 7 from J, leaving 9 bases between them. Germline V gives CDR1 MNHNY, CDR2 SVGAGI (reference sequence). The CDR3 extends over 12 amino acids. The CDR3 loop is CASSYVGQEQYF. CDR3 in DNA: TGTGCCAGCAGTTACGTCGGACAGGAGCAGTACTTC.

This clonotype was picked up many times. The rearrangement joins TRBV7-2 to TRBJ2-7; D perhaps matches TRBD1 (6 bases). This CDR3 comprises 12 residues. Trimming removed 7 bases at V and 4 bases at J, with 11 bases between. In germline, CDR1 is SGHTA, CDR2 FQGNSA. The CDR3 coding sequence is TGTGCCAGCACCCTCGACAGGTACGAGCAGTACTTC. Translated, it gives CASTLDRYEQYF.

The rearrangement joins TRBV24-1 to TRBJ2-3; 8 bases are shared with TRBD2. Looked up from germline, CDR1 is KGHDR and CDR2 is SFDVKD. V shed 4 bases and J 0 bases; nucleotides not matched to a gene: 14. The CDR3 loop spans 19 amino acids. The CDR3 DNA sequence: TGTGCCACCAGTGACCCTCGCCCCGGACTAGCTGAAAGCACAGATACGCAGTATTTT. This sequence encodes CATSDPRPGLAESTDTQYF.

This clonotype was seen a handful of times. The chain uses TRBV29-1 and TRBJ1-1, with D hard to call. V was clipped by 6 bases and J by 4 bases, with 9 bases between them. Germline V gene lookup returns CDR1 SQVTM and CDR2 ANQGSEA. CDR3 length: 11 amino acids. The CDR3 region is CSVRMGTEAFF. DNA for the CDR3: TGCAGCGTGCGTATGGGCACTGAAGCTTTCTTT.

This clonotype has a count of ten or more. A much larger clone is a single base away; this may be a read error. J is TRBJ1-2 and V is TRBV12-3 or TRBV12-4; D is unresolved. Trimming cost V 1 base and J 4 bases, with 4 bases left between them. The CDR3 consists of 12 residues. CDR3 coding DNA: TGTGCCAGCAGTTTAGGTATCTATGGCTACACCTTC. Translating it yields CASSLGIYGYTF.